This TCR beta chain was sequenced for a study of CD8 T cells in Susac syndrome. Study context: Patients with Susac syndrome were therapy-naive, treated with corticosteroids, or treated with intravenous immunoglobulin alone when blood was collected. Study-level results: Total CD8+ and CD8+ TEMRA repertoires contained fewer than 20 and five Susac-specific public clones, respectively.

The Susac syndrome patients fit the recently defined diagnostic criteria for definite or probable disease. Random hexamers were used to reverse transcribe the RNA input (about 0.45 to 1 ug). Amplification of the TCR beta CDR3 was carried out by immunoSEQ multiplex PCR, which spanned a total of 54 Vbeta and 13 Jbeta segments. TCRdb fed the immunoSEQ multiplex PCR reads into MiXCR, producing one record per CDR3 protein. Of tens of thousands of distinct CDR3 sequences in the sample, roughly 94% were seen once. Trimming left V 3 bases short and J 3 bases short, with 18 bases between. The germline CDR1 and CDR2 sequences are SGDLS and YYNGEE. CDR3 length: 17 residues. Notes on this clonotype: Its target is unknown.

V usage is TRBV9 and J usage is TRBJ2-2; D perhaps matches TRBD2 (5 bases). The TCR was taken from a human donor with Susac syndrome. Sequenced: CD8+ T cells from PBMCs. CDR3 DNA: TGTGCCAGCAGCGCTCCCTCAGCGGCTACTGACACCGGGGAGCTGTTTTTT. It codes for CASSAPSAATDTGELFF.